The 30 T cell receptor beta chains in this list originate from one sample, sequenced in a study of blood T cells in healthy people across ages. A second roughly 6 to 12 cycle PCR used barcoded and J-beta primers. TCRdb re-called the 5' RACE reads through MiXCR, storing one row per CDR3 protein. The repertoire holds approximately 960,000 distinct CDR3 sequences, with around 29% as singletons. The same sample was also studied in work on T cells of mothers and their children.

The sample taken for sequencing was blood. These receptors were collected from a woman aged 40 to 55 in good health.

This clonotype was seen ten or more times. This chain joins TRBV9 and TRBJ1-1; possibly TRBD1 for D (5 bases). The germline V and J ends were trimmed by 0 bases and 7 bases, with 10 bases remaining between them. The CDR3 has 13 residues. Germline V gene data show CDR1 as SGDLS and CDR2 as YYNGEE. CDR3 bases: TGTGCCAGCAGCGTAGTCGGCGGGGGTGAAGCTTTCTTT. Its protein is CASSVVGGGEAFF.

About this clonotype: A much larger clone differs by one base, so this may be a read error. The chain carries TRBV6-1 and TRBJ1-2, with no clear D. CDR3 length: 11 residues. Germline values: CDR1 MNHNS, CDR2 SASEGT. The V end was cut by 11 bases, the J end by 4 bases, with 11 bases between. The CDR3 DNA reads as TGTGCCTGCGAGTTCTCCTATGGCTACACCTTC. It yields the protein CACEFSYGYTF.

This clonotype showed up just a few times. Its ends do not fully match the called genes, so a read error is possible. CDR3 DNA sequence: TGCAGCGTTGGACCCGGACAAGAGACCCGGTACTTC. Protein product: CSVGPGQETRYF. V usage is TRBV29-1 and J usage is TRBJ2-5, with a tentative D call TRBD1 (5 bases). The CDR3 spans 12 residues. Germline V gene lookup returns CDR1 SQVTM and CDR2 ANQGSEA.

Note on this clonotype: Given a much more abundant clone one base away, this may be a read error. The genes are TRBV11-2 and TRBJ1-5; 11 bases fit TRBD1. Germline V gene data show CDR1 as SGHAT and CDR2 as FQNNGV. There are 16 residues in the CDR3. V lost 1 base, J lost 3 bases, and 2 bases stayed unmatched. CDR3 DNA: TGTGCCAGCAGCTTAGCAGGACAGGGGGCCAATCAGCCCCAGCATTTT. Its protein product is CASSLAGQGANQPQHF.

This clonotype was counted between two and nine times. V is TRBV7-8 and J is TRBJ2-5, with 8 bases identical to TRBD2. From germline, CDR1 is SGHVS and CDR2 FQNEAQ. J was trimmed by 9 bases and V by 1 base; bases with no gene match: 4. The CDR3 contains 13 residues. The CDR3 DNA is TGTGCCAGCAGCTTAGAACGTAGCGGGGCCCAGTACTTC. Its translation: CASSLERSGAQYF.

The rearrangement joins TRBV14 to TRBJ2-7, with 8 bases matching TRBD1. J lost 2 bases, V lost 1 base, and 4 bases had no gene match. Germline V CDR1 and CDR2: SGHDN, FVKESK. The CDR3 has 15 residues. DNA for the CDR3: TGTGCCAGCAGCCAAGGACGGACAGGGCCCTACGAGCAGTACTTC. This translates into CASSQGRTGPYEQYF.

This clonotype was picked up a small number of times. The chain employs TRBV7-2 and TRBJ1-4; a weak D match, TRBD1 (5 bases). Germline V CDR1 and CDR2: SGHTA, FQGNSA. V was trimmed by 3 bases and J by 7 bases, leaving 12 bases between them. The CDR3 is 14 amino acids. CDR3 residues: CASSFTRGGEKLFF. For the CDR3, the DNA is TGTGCCAGCAGCTTCACGAGGGGCGGTGAAAAACTGTTTTTT.

This clonotype has ten or more counts. The chain uses TRBV20-1 and TRBJ2-7; D unresolved. This CDR3 is built from 11 residues. Germline lookup yields CDR1 DFQATT and CDR2 SNEGSKA (reference sequence). V was pared by 6 bases and J by 3 bases, with 9 bases between. CDR3 sequence: CSAVYVYEQYF. CDR3 sequence (DNA): TGCAGTGCGGTTTACGTCTACGAGCAGTACTTC.

This chain connects TRBV9 to TRBJ2-1; the D call may be TRBD1 or TRBD2 (7 bases each). There are 15 residues in the CDR3. Germline loops: CDR1 SGDLS, CDR2 YYNGEE. V shed 3 bases and J shed 2 bases, with 12 bases lying between them. This CDR3 reads CASSAGGGAYNEQFF. For the CDR3, the DNA is TGTGCCAGCAGCGCAGGGGGGGGCGCCTACAATGAGCAGTTCTTC.

The chain carries TRBV7-8 and TRBJ2-3; D could derive from TRBD1 or TRBD2 (5 bases each). Germline CDR1 and CDR2: SGHVS and FQNEAQ. The CDR3 spans 16 residues. The V gene lost 5 bases and the J gene lost 4 bases, with 19 bases spanning the gap. CDR3: CASSLDGLPGPDTQYF. CDR3 DNA sequence: TGTGCCAGCAGCCTTGACGGACTCCCAGGGCCAGATACGCAGTATTTT.

CDR3 region: CASTPGTGFYEQFF. CDR3 sequence (DNA): TGTGCCAGCACCCCCGGGACAGGGTTCTACGAGCAGTTCTTC. The J gene is TRBJ2-1, the V gene TRBV12-3 or TRBV12-4; 9 nucleotides line up with TRBD1. Losses at the gene ends were 7 bases for V and 10 bases for J; bases not matched to a gene: 11. CDR3 length: 14 residues.

The gene calls are TRBV20-1 and TRBJ2-7; 8 bases are shared with TRBD1. Losses at the gene ends were 2 bases for V and 3 bases for J; bases not matched to a gene: 12. This CDR3 comprises 16 residues. Germline assignment: CDR1 DFQATT and CDR2 SNEGSKA (reference sequence). The CDR3 nucleotides read TGCAGTGCTAGACACCGTGCGGACAGGGCTCACTACGAGCAGTACTTC. Translated, it gives CSARHRADRAHYEQYF.

The chain couples TRBV27 to TRBJ1-1; D is unclear. V lost 8 bases and J 8 bases, leaving 18 bases between the germline ends. This CDR3 has 13 amino acids. The V gene's germline CDR1 is MNHEY and CDR2 SMNVEV (reference sequence). The CDR3, as DNA: TGTGCCAGCTCTCAACGGGGTCGTACCGAAGCTTTCTTT. Protein: CASSQRGRTEAFF.

This clonotype appeared a few times. The chain links TRBV28 to TRBJ2-1, with 7 bases lining up with TRBD1. V trimming: 5 bases; J trimming: 1 base; junction bases outside the gene matches: 2. Germline V CDR1 and CDR2: MDHEN, SYDVKM. The CDR3 is 14 amino acids. CDR3 nucleotides: TGTGCCAGCAGTCGCAGGGGGTCCTACAATGAGCAGTTCTTC. This codes for CASSRRGSYNEQFF.

This clonotype was seen once. This may stem from a read error, because a much larger clone lies one nucleotide away. V gene TRBV12-3 or TRBV12-4 combines with J gene TRBJ2-5; 7 bases agree with TRBD1. The CDR3 length is 15 residues. V lost 6 bases, J lost 11 bases, and 18 bases stayed unmatched. The CDR3 is CASRSDRASYNEQYF. As DNA, the CDR3 is TGTGCCAGCAGATCCGACAGGGCTTCCTACAATGAGCAGTACTTC.

V gene TRBV3-1 combines with J gene TRBJ2-7, with D hard to call. CDR1 is LGHDT, CDR2 YNNKEL, per germline (reference sequence). There are 15 residues in the CDR3. Trimming removed 0 bases from V and 0 bases from J, with 9 bases in between. The DNA for the CDR3 is TGTGCCAGCAGCCAAGAAACCCGGAGCTCCTACGAGCAGTACTTC. As protein: CASSQETRSSYEQYF.

The V call is TRBV28, the J call TRBJ2-1; D gene uncertain. The CDR3 runs to 13 residues. V lost 5 bases to trimming and J lost 9 bases, with 14 bases between them. The germline gives CDR1 MDHEN, CDR2 SYDVKM. The CDR3 nucleotides are TGTGCCAGCAGTCTCGACCTATTGGGTGAGCAGTTCTTC. Translating it yields CASSLDLLGEQFF.

This clonotype was observed at least ten times. The chain employs TRBV6-6 and TRBJ2-3, with TRBD1 identical over 12 bases. The CDR3 runs 15 residues. The J segment lost 6 bases and the V segment lost 6 bases, leaving 7 bases of the junction unmatched. CDR1 is MNHNY and CDR2 is SVGAGI in the germline V gene (reference sequence). The CDR3 region is CASRGTGGKSDTQYF. DNA for the CDR3: TGTGCCAGCAGGGGGACAGGGGGCAAATCGGATACGCAGTATTTT.

The rearrangement links TRBV12-3 or TRBV12-4 to TRBJ1-5, with a possible D match to TRBD1 (5 bases). Deletions cut 3 bases from V and 7 bases from J, with 13 bases between. CDR3 length equals 14 residues. The CDR3 nucleotides are TGTGCCAGCAGTTTCGGGGGGTCCAAACAGCCCCAGCATTTT. It encodes CASSFGGSKQPQHF.

This clonotype has only a few counts. The genes are TRBV27 and TRBJ1-1; 7 bases are shared with TRBD1. With 4 bases clipped from V and 5 bases from J, the junction kept 7 bases outside the gene matches. Per the germline V gene, CDR1 is MNHEY and CDR2 is SMNVEV (reference sequence). CDR3 length equals 14 residues. CDR3 loop: CASSWRQGWTEAFF. Written as DNA, the CDR3 is TGTGCCAGCAGTTGGCGACAGGGTTGGACTGAAGCTTTCTTT.

This clonotype was counted between two and nine times. This chain connects TRBV9 to TRBJ2-3, with TRBD2 as a possible D gene (5 bases). Germline assignment: CDR1 SGDLS and CDR2 YYNGEE. CDR3 length: 15 amino acids. Trimming removed 2 bases from V and 4 bases from J, with 14 bases in between. CDR3 coding DNA: TGTGCCAGCAGCGTTGAGCGCGGCGGGCCAGATACGCAGTATTTT. Its protein product is CASSVERGGPDTQYF.

This clonotype was detected a few times. The chain employs TRBV14 and TRBJ1-2; D remains unclear. This CDR3 contains 13 residues. V lost 3 bases, J lost 5 bases, and 10 bases lay in between. Germline V gene lookup returns CDR1 SGHDN and CDR2 FVKESK. This chain's CDR3 is CASSHTRGYGYTF. The CDR3, as DNA: TGTGCCAGCAGCCATACCCGGGGATATGGCTACACCTTC.

In regard to this clonotype: This may come from a read error, since a much larger clone is one base off. The chain has TRBV28 and TRBJ2-7, with D perhaps matching TRBD1 or TRBD2 (6 bases each). Germline assignment: CDR1 MDHEN and CDR2 SYDVKM. V lost 8 bases, J lost 6 bases, and 20 bases lay in between. The CDR3 loop spans 14 amino acids. The CDR3 sequence: CASYSGLGGGEQYF. In DNA form, the CDR3 reads TGTGCCAGCTACTCTGGTTTAGGGGGAGGCGAGCAGTACTTC.

This clonotype was seen a few times. The J gene is TRBJ2-4, the V gene TRBV20-1; possible D gene TRBD2, 6 bases. Germline V lookup: CDR1 DFQATT, CDR2 SNEGSKA (reference sequence). V lost 7 bases and J lost 0, with 13 bases in between. The CDR3 has 14 amino acids. CDR3 protein: CSVPRDLAKNIQYF. For the CDR3, the DNA is TGCAGTGTCCCCCGGGACTTAGCCAAAAACATTCAGTACTTC.

This clonotype occurred many times. V gene TRBV29-1 combines with J gene TRBJ2-5; D is unresolved. Trimming stripped 5 bases from V and 2 bases from J, with 12 bases between. The CDR3 runs to 13 residues. Looked up from germline, CDR1 is SQVTM and CDR2 is ANQGSEA. CDR3 sequence (DNA): TGCAGCGTTCGAGCGTTTAGACAAGAGACCCAGTACTTC. As protein: CSVRAFRQETQYF.

As concerns this clonotype: Possible read error: a much larger clone is one base away. This chain uses TRBV20-1 with TRBJ2-2; TRBD1 might be the D (5 bases). Germline V gene data show CDR1 as DFQATT and CDR2 as SNEGSKA (reference sequence). Trimming left V 5 bases short and J 7 bases short, with 11 bases between. The CDR3 is 12 amino acids. The CDR3 spells CSAPWGGGELFF. Here the CDR3 DNA reads TGCAGTGCTCCATGGGGCGGCGGGGAGCTGTTTTTT.

This clonotype was found a few times. A read error may account for a junction end that differs from germline. V is TRBV7-3 and J is TRBJ2-7; TRBD2 matches 10 bases. The closer fit of TRBJ2-1 to the DNA end suggests the J call may be wrong. The CDR3 contains 14 residues. Germline V gene lookup returns CDR1 SGHTA and CDR2 FQGTGA. The CDR3 spells CACSLTSGVNEQFF. The CDR3 DNA reads as TGTGCCTGCAGCTTAACTAGCGGGGTCAATGAGCAGTTCTTC.

This clonotype has a count of ten or more. The V and J genes are TRBV4-1 and TRBJ2-7; the D call may be TRBD1 or TRBD2 (5 bases each). The CDR3 loop spans 15 amino acids. V lost 4 bases, J lost 2 bases, and 15 bases lay in between. Germline CDR1 is MGHRA and CDR2 is YSYEKL. CDR3 sequence reads: CASSLLERGPYEQYF. The CDR3, as DNA: TGCGCCAGCAGCCTCCTCGAAAGGGGACCCTACGAGCAGTACTTC.

This clonotype has just a few counts. J is TRBJ2-3 and V is TRBV5-1, with D hard to call. The length of the CDR3 is 14 residues. CDR1 and CDR2 (germline): SGHRS, YFSETQ. The germline V and J ends were trimmed by 1 base and 6 bases, with 12 bases remaining between them. This CDR3 reads CASSLSSSGDTQYF. The DNA of the CDR3 is TGCGCCAGCAGCTTGAGTTCATCGGGCGATACGCAGTATTTT. Full variable domain (remainder filled in from reference TRBV5-1 and TRBJ2-3): KAGVTQTPRYLIKTRGQQVTLSCSPISGHRSVSWYQQTPGQGLQFLFEYFSETQRNKGNFPGRFSGRQFSNSRSEMNVSTLELGDSALYLCASSLSSSGDTQYFGPGTRLTVL.

This clonotype has a handful of counts. V usage is TRBV27 and J usage is TRBJ2-7; D unresolved. This CDR3 region has 14 residues. Trimming left V 0 bases short and J 2 bases short, with 8 bases between. The germline CDR1 and CDR2 sequences are MNHEY and SMNVEV (reference sequence). The CDR3 here is CASSLSSQPYEQYF. CDR3 DNA: TGTGCCAGCAGTTTATCGAGCCAGCCCTACGAGCAGTACTTC.